This TCR beta chain emerged from a study of blood T cell repertoires in COVID-19. Across the study: Samples representing acute and convalescent COVID-19 were sourced from the United States, Italy and Spain. Sample material is recorded as cDNA or gDNA derived from T cells, B-cell-depleted T cells, or PBMCs.

Per the original data handling: Amplification from reference gene primers served as the basis for estimated nucleated cell counts. Here immunoSEQ multiplex PCR was the method, and the copy in TCRdb shows in-frame clones only, minus some. V and J calls plus clone size are reproduced from that table; the DNA served to infer D and trimming. The data show 350,000 or so clones, about nine tenths seen once. Seattle researchers signed up patients amid active infection and tracked them longitudinally. The CDR3 sequence is 16 residues long. V shed 5 bases, J shed 0 bases, and the junction held 9 bases outside the gene matches. Germline V gene sequence: CDR1 SGHRS, CDR2 YFSETQ.

Sequences were obtained from peripheral blood. The chain employs TRBV5-1 and TRBJ2-3; 7 bases fit TRBD1. The clonotype was recovered from a woman aged 55-70 years with COVID-19, enrolled during active disease. The CDR3 loop is CASRGQNQRSTDTQYF. The CDR3 DNA follows: TGCGCCAGCAGGGGACAGAACCAAAGAAGCACAGATACGCAGTATTTT. The complete variable domain, with remaining parts taken from reference TRBV5-1 and TRBJ2-3, reads KAGVTQTPRYLIKTRGQQVTLSCSPISGHRSVSWYQQTPGQGLQFLFEYFSETQRNKGNFPGRFSGRQFSNSRSEMNVSTLELGDSALYLCASRGQNQRSTDTQYFGPGTRLTVL.